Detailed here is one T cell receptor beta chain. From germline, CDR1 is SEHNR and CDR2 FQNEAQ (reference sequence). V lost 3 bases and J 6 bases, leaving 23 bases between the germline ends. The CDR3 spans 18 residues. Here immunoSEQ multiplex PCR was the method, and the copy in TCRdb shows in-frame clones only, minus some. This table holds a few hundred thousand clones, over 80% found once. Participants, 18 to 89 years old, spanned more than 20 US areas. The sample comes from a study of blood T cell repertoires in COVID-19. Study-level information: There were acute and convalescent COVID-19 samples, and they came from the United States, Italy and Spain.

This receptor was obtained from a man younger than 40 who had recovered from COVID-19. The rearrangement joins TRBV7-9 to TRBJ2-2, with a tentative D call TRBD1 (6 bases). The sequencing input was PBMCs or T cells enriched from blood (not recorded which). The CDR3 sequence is CASSLGPSATGHPGELFF. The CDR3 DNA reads TGTGCCAGCAGCTTGGGGCCTTCCGCGACAGGACATCCCGGGGAGCTGTTTTTT.